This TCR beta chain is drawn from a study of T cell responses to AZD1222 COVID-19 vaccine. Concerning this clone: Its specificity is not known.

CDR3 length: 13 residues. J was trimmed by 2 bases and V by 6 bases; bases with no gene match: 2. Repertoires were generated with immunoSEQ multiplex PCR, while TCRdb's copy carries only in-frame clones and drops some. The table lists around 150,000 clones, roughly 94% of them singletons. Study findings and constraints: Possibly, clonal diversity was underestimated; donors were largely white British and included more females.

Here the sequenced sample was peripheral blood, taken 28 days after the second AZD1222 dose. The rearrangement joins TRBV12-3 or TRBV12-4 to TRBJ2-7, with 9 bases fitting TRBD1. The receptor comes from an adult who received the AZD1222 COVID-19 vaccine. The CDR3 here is CASRGDRAYEQYF. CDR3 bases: TGTGCCAGCAGGGGGGACAGGGCCTACGAGCAGTACTTC.